The 26 T cell receptor beta chains in this list originate from one sample, sequenced in a study of T-cell memory formation after mild COVID-19. TCRdb re-derived calls from the 5' RACE reads in MiXCR, one entry per CDR3 protein. Of around 370,000 distinct CDR3 sequences detected, more than 20% appear once; the ten largest clones hold around an eighth. The sequenced sample was PBMCs or a T cell subset sorted from them (not recorded which). These receptors were obtained from an adult woman who had mild COVID-19 (a few samples of this study predate the infection). Cell type and time point are not known.

The table lists this clonotype with a count of one. The rearrangement joins TRBV7-2 to TRBJ1-4; no clear D gene. CDR3 length: 15 residues. Germline CDR1 and CDR2: SGHTA and FQGNSA. Deletions cut 2 bases from V and 7 bases from J, with 14 bases between. The CDR3 bases are TGTGCCAGCAGCTTAACCGCCTCGCGGAGTGAAAAACTGTTTTTT. It translates to CASSLTASRSEKLFF.

This chain joins TRBV12-3 or TRBV12-4 and TRBJ1-2, with a tentative D call TRBD1 (5 bases). This CDR3 comprises 15 residues. Trimming pared 1 base from V and 7 bases from J, leaving 16 bases between. Written as DNA, the CDR3 is TGTGCCAGCAGTTTAGGGTTTGGACATGAGGCTGGCTACACCTTC. Its protein is CASSLGFGHEAGYTF.

The rearrangement uses TRBV29-1 and TRBJ1-2; D gene uncertain. The CDR3 spans 13 residues. The ends were cut back, 4 bases at V and 5 bases at J, with 14 bases in the middle. Germline CDR1 and CDR2: SQVTM and ANQGSEA. The CDR3 DNA follows: TGCAGCGTTGTCGCCGCGACAACTTATGGCTACACCTTC. Residues: CSVVAATTYGYTF.

This clonotype was detected a few times. The chain joins TRBV5-1 to TRBJ2-1; D remains ambiguous. Germline CDR1 is SGHRS and CDR2 is YFSETQ. V was cut by 0 bases and J by 4 bases, with 5 bases left in between. This CDR3 region has 13 residues. CDR3 amino acids: CASSLAQYNEQFF. The CDR3 nucleotides are TGCGCCAGCAGCTTGGCCCAGTACAATGAGCAGTTCTTC.

This clonotype has just a few counts. This rearrangement joins TRBV20-1 to TRBJ2-3, with TRBD1 identical over 9 bases. Germline CDR1 is DFQATT and CDR2 is SNEGSKA (reference sequence). After removal of 2 bases from V and 4 bases from J, the junction contained 4 bases not matched to a gene. The CDR3 has 14 residues. Here the CDR3 reads CSARLQGASDTQYF. The CDR3 bases are TGCAGTGCTAGATTACAGGGGGCTTCAGATACGCAGTATTTT.

Ten or more counts support this clonotype. The chain has TRBV11-2 and TRBJ2-7; TRBD2 aligns across 8 bases. Germline V gene data show CDR1 as SGHAT and CDR2 as FQNNGV. The CDR3 runs to 18 residues. The trim removed 5 bases at V and 0 bases at J, leaving 15 bases unmatched. CDR3 DNA sequence: TGTGCCAGCAGCCCCCTGCGGCGCGGGAGGAACAACTCCTACGAGCAGTACTTC. Translated, it gives CASSPLRRGRNNSYEQYF.

This clonotype has just a few counts. The CDR3 DNA sequence: TGTGCCAGCAGTTCAAGGTTCGGACCCCAAGGGAACACTGAAGCTTTCTTT. It encodes CASSSRFGPQGNTEAFF. The V gene is TRBV12-3 or TRBV12-4, the J gene TRBJ1-1, with D hard to call. Trimming removed 4 bases from V and 1 base from J, with 19 bases in between. The CDR3 runs 17 residues.

This rearrangement joins TRBV29-1 to TRBJ1-5, with D maybe TRBD1 (5 bases). Trimming removed 6 bases at V and 0 bases at J, with 12 bases between. The CDR3 runs to 14 residues. Germline-derived CDR1 and CDR2 are SQVTM and ANQGSEA. The CDR3 bases are TGCAGCGTAAGGGCAGGGAATAGCAATCAGCCCCAGCATTTT. Its translation: CSVRAGNSNQPQHF.

This clonotype was counted between two and nine times. The chain has TRBV4-2 and TRBJ2-7; tentatively, D is TRBD1 (5 bases). V gave up 3 bases and J gave up 2 bases, with 17 bases separating them. CDR1 LGHNA and CDR2 YNFKEQ come from the germline V gene. The CDR3 is made up of 16 amino acids. In DNA, the CDR3 is TGTGCCAGCAGCCAGGATACAGGAGACCCAACCTACGAGCAGTACTTC. This translates into CASSQDTGDPTYEQYF.

This clonotype has at least ten counts. V usage is TRBV6-6 and J usage is TRBJ1-1, with 11 bases aligning to TRBD1. V lost 7 bases and J lost 5; bases outside the gene matches: 6. The length of the CDR3 is 14 residues. The germline CDR1 and CDR2 sequences are MNHNY and SVGAGI (reference sequence). The CDR3 loop is CASTRRDRGTEAFF. CDR3 DNA: TGTGCCAGCACCCGGCGGGACAGGGGGACTGAAGCTTTCTTT.

The chain links TRBV7-8 to TRBJ1-5, with D maybe TRBD1 (6 bases). Trimming removed 5 bases at V and 1 base at J, with 9 bases between. Germline V lookup: CDR1 SGHVS, CDR2 FQNEAQ. The CDR3 is 14 residues long. CDR3 bases: TGTGCCAGCAGCAGTACAGGGAGCAATCAGCCCCAGCATTTT. Translation gives CASSSTGSNQPQHF.

The chain couples TRBV6-5 to TRBJ2-7, with TRBD2 matching over 12 bases. The CDR3 spans 16 residues. The V and J ends lost 6 bases and 3 bases, in that order; junction bases with no gene match: 9. Germline V gene sequence: CDR1 MNHEY, CDR2 SVGAGI. The CDR3 nucleotides are TGTGCCAGCAGCCGAGAGGCGACTAGCGGGAGCTACGAGCAGTACTTC. Translation gives CASSREATSGSYEQYF.

The chain links TRBV6-4 to TRBJ1-1; TRBD1 might be the D (6 bases). Germline V gene sequence: CDR1 MRHNA, CDR2 SNTAGT. The CDR3 spans 14 residues. Trimming took 2 bases from V and 14 from J, leaving 21 bases between them. CDR3 DNA: TGTGCCAGCAGTGACGGAACAACAGGGCAGCGGATGTTCTTT. Its protein product is CASSDGTTGQRMFF.

A few counts support this clonotype. This rearrangement joins TRBV7-6 to TRBJ2-5; 10 bases are shared with TRBD2. This CDR3 has 15 residues. Germline V gives CDR1 SGHVS, CDR2 FNYEAQ. The junction had 8 bases not matched to a gene; V was cut back by 5 bases and J by 5 bases. The CDR3 spells CASSPERGGRETQYF. CDR3 in DNA: TGTGCCAGCAGCCCTGAGCGGGGGGGCCGGGAGACCCAGTACTTC.

The J gene is TRBJ2-3, the V gene TRBV7-6; 8 bases map to TRBD2. This CDR3 region has 17 residues. The ends lost 5 bases at V and 4 bases at J; junction bases unmatched: 14. Germline V CDR1 and CDR2: SGHVS, FNYEAQ. CDR3 amino acids: CASSPFPRGGLSDTQYF. The CDR3 DNA sequence: TGTGCCAGCAGCCCGTTCCCCCGGGGGGGTTTATCAGATACGCAGTATTTT.

The V gene is TRBV7-7, the J gene TRBJ1-4, with unresolved D. There are 15 residues in the CDR3. The V gene lost 1 base and the J gene lost 5 bases, with 11 bases spanning the gap. CDR1 and CDR2 from the germline V gene are SSHAT and FNYEAQ (reference sequence). This CDR3 reads CASSLGYGFNEKLFF. The CDR3 DNA is TGTGCCAGCAGCTTAGGTTACGGCTTCAATGAAAAACTGTTTTTT.

In this sample, this clonotype turned up once. The rearrangement uses TRBV21-1 and TRBJ2-1; whether TRBD1, the table's D call, matches the DNA was not checked. TRBV21-1 is given as a pseudogene. The CDR3 covers 17 residues. This chain's CDR3 is CASSKSRTGRPYNEQFF. As DNA, the CDR3 is TGTGCCAGCAGCAAGTCTCGGACAGGGCGGCCATACAATGAGCAGTTCTTC.

The chain joins TRBV15 to TRBJ2-2; D is possibly TRBD1 (5 bases). From germline, CDR1 is LNHNV and CDR2 YYDKDF (reference sequence). This CDR3 comprises 16 residues. V lost 1 base to trimming and J lost 4 bases, with 13 bases between them. CDR3 nucleotides: TGTGCCACCAGCAGAGGAGAATCAGGGTCCACCGGGGAGCTGTTTTTT. Its translation is CATSRGESGSTGELFF. Looking up the rest from reference TRBV15 and TRBJ2-2 gives the full variable domain: DAMVIQNPRYQVTQFGKPVTLSCSQTLNHNVMYWYQQKSSQAPKLLFHYYDKDFNNEADTPDNFQSRRPNTSFCFLDIRSPGLGDTAMYLCATSRGESGSTGELFFGEGSRLTVL.

The gene calls are TRBV12-3 or TRBV12-4 and TRBJ1-2; D may be TRBD1 (5 bases). V lost 7 bases to trimming and J lost 5 bases, with 11 bases between them. This CDR3 region has 12 residues. The CDR3 DNA reads TGTGCCAGCACCCCAGGGTCTTATGGCTACACCTTC. Protein: CASTPGSYGYTF.

The table lists this clonotype with a few counts. This rearrangement joins TRBV7-7 to TRBJ2-3; 9 bases are shared with TRBD2. Per germline, CDR1 SSHAT and CDR2 FNYEAQ (reference sequence). Trimming at V came to 0 bases and at J to 4 bases, leaving 5 bases not matched to a gene. This CDR3 has 16 residues. The CDR3 region is CASSLARGGLADTQYF. The CDR3 nucleotides read TGTGCCAGCAGCTTAGCGCGGGGGGGCCTGGCAGATACGCAGTATTTT.

V gene TRBV7-9 combines with J gene TRBJ2-5; D ambiguous. Trimming stripped 2 bases from V and 1 base from J, with 14 bases between. Germline V gene sequence: CDR1 SEHNR, CDR2 FQNEAQ (reference sequence). The CDR3 is 16 residues long. The CDR3 DNA sequence: TGTGCCAGCAGCTTAAGGGTGCGGACCCTCCAAGAGACCCAGTACTTC. This encodes CASSLRVRTLQETQYF.

This clonotype was picked up a small number of times. The CDR3 loop is CASSPRRIYEQYF. In DNA, the CDR3 is TGTGCCAGCAGCCCCCGCAGAATTTACGAGCAGTACTTC. The V gene is TRBV21-1, the J gene TRBJ2-7; the table gives TRBD2 as D, unverified against the DNA. TRBV21-1 is a listed pseudogene. The CDR3 totals 13 residues.

This clonotype was seen a few times. The chain recombines TRBV9 with TRBJ2-7; no clear D. Germline V gene data show CDR1 as SGDLS and CDR2 as YYNGEE. This CDR3 is built from 13 residues. V shed 0 bases and J shed 1 base, with 5 bases lying between them. The CDR3 nucleotides are TGTGCCAGCAGCGTAGGTACGTCCTACGAGCAGTACTTC. Amino acids: CASSVGTSYEQYF.

The chain couples TRBV3-1 to TRBJ2-5; TRBD2 agrees at 8 bases. Germline V gene sequence: CDR1 LGHDT, CDR2 YNNKEL (reference sequence). The V segment lost 0 bases and the J segment 4 bases; nucleotides outside the gene matches: 10. This CDR3 region has 17 residues. Here the CDR3 DNA reads TGTGCCAGCAGCCAAGACGGGCTAGCGGGCTACACAGAGACCCAGTACTTC. This codes for CASSQDGLAGYTETQYF.

This clonotype was seen only a few times. The rearrangement links TRBV7-6 to TRBJ2-1; 8 nucleotides align to TRBD2. CDR1 is SGHVS, CDR2 FNYEAQ, per germline. V shed 5 bases, J shed 4 bases, and the junction held 13 bases outside the gene matches. This CDR3 is 17 amino acids long. This chain's CDR3 is CASSPRYQSGRYNEQFF. CDR3 bases: TGTGCCAGCAGCCCCCGCTATCAGAGCGGGAGATACAATGAGCAGTTCTTC. Based on the CDR3 plus reference TRBV7-6 and TRBJ2-1, the full variable domain is GAGVSQSPRYKVTKRGQDVALRCDPISGHVSLYWYRQALGQGPEFLTYFNYEAQQDKSGLPNDRFSAERPEGSISTLTIQRTEQRDSAMYRCASSPRYQSGRYNEQFFGPGTRLTVL.

The V gene is TRBV5-1, the J gene TRBJ2-1; tentative D call: TRBD2 (6 bases). The V and J ends lost 4 bases and 0 bases respectively, with 14 bases between them. CDR3 length: 16 amino acids. Germline CDR1 and CDR2: SGHRS and YFSETQ. The CDR3 coding sequence is TGCGCCAGCAGCCCCTTTGCGGGGACCTCCTACAATGAGCAGTTCTTC. This gives the protein CASSPFAGTSYNEQFF.